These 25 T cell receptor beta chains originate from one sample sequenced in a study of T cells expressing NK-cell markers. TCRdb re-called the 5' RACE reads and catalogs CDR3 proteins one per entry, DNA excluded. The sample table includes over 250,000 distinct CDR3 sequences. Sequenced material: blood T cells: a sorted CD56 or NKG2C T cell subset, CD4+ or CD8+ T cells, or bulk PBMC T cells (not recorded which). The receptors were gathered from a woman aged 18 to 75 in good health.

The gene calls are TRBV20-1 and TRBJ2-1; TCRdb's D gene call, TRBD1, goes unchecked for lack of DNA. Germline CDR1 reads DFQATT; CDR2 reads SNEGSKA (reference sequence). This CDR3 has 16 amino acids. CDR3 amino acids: CSAKGAGRGVYNEQFF.

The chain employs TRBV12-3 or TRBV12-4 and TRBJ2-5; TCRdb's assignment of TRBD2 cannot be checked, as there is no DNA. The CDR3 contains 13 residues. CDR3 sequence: CASRPLAGVTQYF.

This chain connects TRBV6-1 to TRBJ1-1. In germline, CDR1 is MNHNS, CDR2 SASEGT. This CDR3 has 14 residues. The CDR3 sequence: CASSPTRGNTEAFF.

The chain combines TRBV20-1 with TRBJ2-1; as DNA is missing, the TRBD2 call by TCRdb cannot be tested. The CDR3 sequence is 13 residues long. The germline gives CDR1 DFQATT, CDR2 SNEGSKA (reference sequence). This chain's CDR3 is CSALSGLHNEQFF.

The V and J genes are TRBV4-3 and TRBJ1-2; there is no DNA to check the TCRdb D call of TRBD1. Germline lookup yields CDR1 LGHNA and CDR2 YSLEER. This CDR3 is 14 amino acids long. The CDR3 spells CASSQDNRVDGYTF.

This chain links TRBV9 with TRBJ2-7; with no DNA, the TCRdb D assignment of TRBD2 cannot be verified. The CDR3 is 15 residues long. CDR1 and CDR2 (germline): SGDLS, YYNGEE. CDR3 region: CASSVGASGPYEQYF.

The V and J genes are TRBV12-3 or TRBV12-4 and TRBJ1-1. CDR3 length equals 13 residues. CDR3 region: CASSFAPWTEAFF.

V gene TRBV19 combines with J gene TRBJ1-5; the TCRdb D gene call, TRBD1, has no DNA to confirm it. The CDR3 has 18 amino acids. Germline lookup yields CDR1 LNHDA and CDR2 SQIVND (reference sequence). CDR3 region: CASSALEGAGGSNQPQHF.

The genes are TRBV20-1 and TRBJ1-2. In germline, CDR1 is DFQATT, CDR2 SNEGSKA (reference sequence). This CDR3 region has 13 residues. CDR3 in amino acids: CSARDLATYGYTF.

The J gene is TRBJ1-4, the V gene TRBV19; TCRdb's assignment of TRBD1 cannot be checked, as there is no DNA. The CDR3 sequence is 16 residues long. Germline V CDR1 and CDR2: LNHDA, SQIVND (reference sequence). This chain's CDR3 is CASSPDRSPRKEKLFF.

CDR3 amino acids: CASSPEGSDIQYF. The gene calls are TRBV27 and TRBJ2-4; the TCRdb D gene call, TRBD2, has no DNA to confirm it. The CDR3 totals 13 residues. The germline V gene has CDR1 MNHEY and CDR2 SMNVEV (reference sequence).

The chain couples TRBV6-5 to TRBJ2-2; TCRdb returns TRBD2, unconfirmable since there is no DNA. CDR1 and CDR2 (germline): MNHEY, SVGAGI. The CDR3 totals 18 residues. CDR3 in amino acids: CASSYEREDFLNTGELFF.

CDR3 region: CASSQGRVDNEKLFF. This chain links TRBV5-1 with TRBJ1-4; TCRdb proposes TRBD1, but this gene call is untestable without DNA. The CDR3 loop spans 15 amino acids. From germline, CDR1 is SGHRS and CDR2 YFSETQ.

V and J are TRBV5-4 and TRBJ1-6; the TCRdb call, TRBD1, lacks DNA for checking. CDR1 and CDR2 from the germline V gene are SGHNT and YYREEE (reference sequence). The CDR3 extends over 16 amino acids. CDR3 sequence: CASSPHQGNFDSPLHF.

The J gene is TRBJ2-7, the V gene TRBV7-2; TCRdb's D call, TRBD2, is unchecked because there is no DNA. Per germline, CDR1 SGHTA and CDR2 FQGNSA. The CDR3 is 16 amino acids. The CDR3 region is CASSTQMASGWSEQYF.

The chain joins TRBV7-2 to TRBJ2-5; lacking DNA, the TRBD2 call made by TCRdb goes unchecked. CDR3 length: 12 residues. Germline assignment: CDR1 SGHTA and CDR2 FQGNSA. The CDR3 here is CASSPSGETQYF.

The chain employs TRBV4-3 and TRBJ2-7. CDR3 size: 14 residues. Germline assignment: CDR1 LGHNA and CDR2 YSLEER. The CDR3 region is CASSQVHNHYEQYF.

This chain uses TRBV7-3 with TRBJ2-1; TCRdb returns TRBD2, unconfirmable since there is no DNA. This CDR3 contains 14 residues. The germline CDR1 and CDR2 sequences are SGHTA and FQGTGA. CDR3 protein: CASSYNGREDEQFF.

The CDR3 loop is CATLPKRGSLGEQYF. J is TRBJ2-7 and V is TRBV27; there is no DNA to check the TCRdb D call of TRBD1. The CDR3 is 15 residues long. Per the germline V gene, CDR1 is MNHEY and CDR2 is SMNVEV (reference sequence).

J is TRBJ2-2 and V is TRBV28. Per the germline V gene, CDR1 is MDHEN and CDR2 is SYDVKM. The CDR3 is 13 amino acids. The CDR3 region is CASSSHGTGELFF.

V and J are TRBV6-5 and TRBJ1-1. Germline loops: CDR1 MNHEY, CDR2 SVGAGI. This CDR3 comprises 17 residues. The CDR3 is CASSYSVGAGGGAEAFF.

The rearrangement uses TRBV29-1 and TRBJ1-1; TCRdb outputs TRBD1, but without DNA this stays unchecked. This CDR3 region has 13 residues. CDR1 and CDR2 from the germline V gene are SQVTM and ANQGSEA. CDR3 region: CSVETGVNTEAFF.

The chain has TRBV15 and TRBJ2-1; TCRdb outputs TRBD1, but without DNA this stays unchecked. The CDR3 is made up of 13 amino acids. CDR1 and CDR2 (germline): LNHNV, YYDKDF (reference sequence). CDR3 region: CATSRNRDNEQFF.

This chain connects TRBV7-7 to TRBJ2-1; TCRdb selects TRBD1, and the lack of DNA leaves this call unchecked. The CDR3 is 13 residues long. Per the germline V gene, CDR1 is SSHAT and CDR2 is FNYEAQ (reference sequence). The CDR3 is CASSVQGNNEQFF. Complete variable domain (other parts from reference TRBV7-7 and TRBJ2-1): GAGVSQSPRYKVTKRGQDVTLRCDPISSHATLYWYQQALGQGPEFLTYFNYEAQPDKSGLPSDRFSAERPEGSISTLTIQRTEQRDSAMYRCASSVQGNNEQFFGPGTRLTVL.

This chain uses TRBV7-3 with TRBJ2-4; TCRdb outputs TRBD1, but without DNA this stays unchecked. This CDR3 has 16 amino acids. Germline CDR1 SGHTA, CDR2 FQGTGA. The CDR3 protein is CASSSPDLLAKNIQYF.